The entry that follows covers one T cell receptor (beta chain) sequence. Which antigen it targets is not known. No base quality values were provided; no much bigger clone lies one nucleotide off. The sample comes from a study of cytomegalovirus exposure and HLA in healthy donors listed by TCRdb under 2017. A note on the overall study: An earlier analysis of under 600 of the donors reported roughly 300 Gb of sequence data and roughly 100 million unique TCR beta sequences from 150 million to 200 million T cells. Four to six DR-DQ haplotypes were handled as single units for association and clustering, since linkage in the cohort was strong. Roughly 300 gigabases of sequencing data and tens of millions of unique TCR sequences were included in an early release covering about 600 HLA-typed donors. The T cell repertoires of 666 subjects were profiled by immunosequencing and related to cytomegalovirus serostatus. The aim of the study was to test whether cataloging public T cell receptors could identify signatures of past pathogen exposure. Rather than using new phenotypic data, the later analysis identified candidate immune exposures from TCR beta sequences and from how often those sequences occurred across donors. The number of donors typed differed by locus, with about 629-640 for A, B, C, DRB1 and DQB1, more than 500 for DQA1, approximately 580 for DPA1, and some 440 for DPB1. Of the 300 to 400 genotyped donors, over 65% fell in the genetic ancestry cluster associated with self-reported Caucasian donors. All discovery cohort repertoires had been generated using a single sequencing platform. In a later analysis, previously published TCR beta repertoires from 666 donors were re-analyzed and high-resolution HLA genotyping was added so that TCR occurrence patterns could be studied. Besides the first cohort of roughly 700 subjects, a separate validation cohort made up of roughly 120 different subjects was used. The study combined high-throughput TCR immunosequencing, statistical association of individual TCRs with disease status, and machine learning to predict cytomegalovirus infection status. A later genetic analysis used genome-wide SNP genotypes for 398 of the 666 donors, treating that subset as a discovery cohort. An earlier analysis of several hundred of the donors used high-throughput TCR beta sequencing to judge whether each TCR beta V gene segment behaved as functional or pseudogenic. Among 300 to 500 genotyped donors of the cohort, an average of approximately 220,000 unique TCR beta nucleotide sequences was sequenced per donor, of which roughly 17% were non-productive. Alongside the repertoire data, information on donor age, sex, ethnicity and CMV serostatus was compiled. HLA typing covered class I and class II loci at four-digit resolution. Paper-wide results and their limitations: Cytomegalovirus status was reported to be diagnosed by the classifier with high specificity and sensitivity in both the original and validation cohorts. Immune exposure information for the cohort was limited to CMV serostatus. About 17 rarely observed V segments, including chromosome 9 orphons, were excluded from the earlier analysis of some 590 of the donors because counts were too low. A further reported finding was that TCR beta sequences accurately predicted the HLA-A and HLA-B alleles for most subjects in the first cohort. In an earlier analysis of some 540 of the donors, most TCR beta V segments appeared in productive rearrangements about 90% or about 30% of the time, broadly matching IMGT annotations. This cohort had only TCR beta chains sequenced, and the lack of alpha or paired-chain data limited which features could be detected. In a later analysis, around 17,000 TCR beta sequences were associated with specific HLA alleles at a false discovery rate of 0.05. A later analysis found that most CMV-associated TCR beta chains appeared HLA-restricted, with HLA associations seemingly driven largely by CMV exposure. A later analysis reported that several top co-occurrence clusters appeared linked to parvovirus B19, influenza, CMV and Epstein-Barr virus. Because HLA typing was unavailable for some donors at each locus, only the typed subset was used in association tests. The study gave a list of 150 to 200 TCR beta chains associated with cytomegalovirus. A later analysis found that TCR association rates varied across HLA loci, with DRB1 alleles showing the most associated TCRs and HLA-C alleles the fewest. Strong co-occurrence of HLA alleles, especially DR and DQ, made assigning TCR associations to individual alleles difficult. Three of the identified cytomegalovirus-associated TCR beta chains were confirmed in vitro to be specific for cytomegalovirus antigens. Correlated functional status among segregating V segments might reflect linkage disequilibrium, but an unknown experimental factor could not be ruled out. In a later analysis, HLA-associated TCR beta chains were found to be more clonally expanded and to have lower generation probabilities than equally common non-associated chains. A cluster of highly shared sequence variants was judged likely to represent a technical artifact of the sequencing pipeline. Presence/absence analyses assumed roughly uniform sequencing depth across donors, an assumption that may not hold. In a later genetic analysis, a missense DCLRE1C variant was associated with V-gene and J-gene trimming of TCR beta chains, and the association was replicated in an independent cohort. It was suggested by the authors that the approach could potentially be generalized to other disease states and immunological phenotypes. A later genetic analysis reported fewer N-insertions in productive TCRs among donors in an Asian-associated ancestry cluster than the approximately 700-donor mean. While some public TCRs were present in many individuals, most TCR sequences turned up only very rarely across donors.

Library preparation employed the immunoSEQ multiplex PCR assay. For the multiplex PCR, a mixture combining 60 forward primers for TCR Vbeta segments and 13 reverse primers for TCR Jbeta segments was used. A multiplex PCR assay on genomic DNA amplified the CDR3 region of rearranged TCR beta genes. Amplified TCR beta libraries were sequenced as 87-base-pair reads on the Illumina HiSeq System. As for how the authors treated the data: A later analysis tallied roughly 76 million unique TCR beta chains across the 666 repertoires, and around 12 million of those chains were shared by two or more donors. A nearest-neighbor algorithm error-corrected the raw reads and collapsed the reads into unique sequences, merging closely related sequences to remove PCR and sequencing errors. CDR3 sequences were aligned to IMGT reference sequences to assign V, D and J gene segments. For a sequence to be retained, a match of at least six nucleotides to both a V gene segment and a J gene segment was required. Rearrangements were called productive when the CDR3 lacked stop codons and stayed in frame with V and J; all others were non-productive. CDR3 was defined according to IMGT convention as the region running from the second conserved V-encoded cysteine to the conserved J-encoded phenylalanine. The earlier analysis of around 640 of the donors excluded sequences that lacked an unambiguous match to a single V gene segment. An earlier analysis of 550 to 650 of the donors classified V segments as functional when productive rearrangements were above 56.7% and as segregating when the standard deviation between donors was above 5%. A statistical classification framework was developed to diagnose cytomegalovirus status using the catalog of TCR beta chain sequences. A later analysis assigned V and J genes by comparing TCR nucleotide sequences with IMGT/GENE-DB human TR gene sequences. In a later analysis, CDR3 sequences and most-parsimonious VDJ recombination scenarios were assigned using the TCRdist pipeline. In a later analysis, each TCR beta chain was defined by its CDR3 amino acid sequence together with its V-gene family, and reads lacking a unique V-gene family were excluded. A later analysis removed several hundred highly shared, low-generation-probability nucleotide sequences to deal with suspected cross-contamination and a sequencing artifact. In a later analysis, a clonal expansion index was calculated for each public chain from normalized within-repertoire ranks of inferred template counts. In a later analysis, generation probabilities were computed using a VDJ recombination model fitted to out-of-frame rearrangements, and the results were checked against IGoR. In a later analysis, TCR-TCR, TCR-HLA and TCR-CMV co-occurrence was scored with hypergeometric tests, and a repertoire-size bias correction was applied to TCR pairs. To estimate false discovery rates, a later analysis permuted the HLA or CMV assignments 20 times. A later analysis grouped co-occurring TCRs with DBSCAN, adding TCRdist sequence similarity when clustering within HLA-allele-positive subsets. For co-occurrence clustering, repertoires with fewer than 30,000 or more than 120,000 public chains were excluded, along with 5 or 6 repertoires with anomalous nucleotide sharing. TCRdb's version of the immuneACCESS table is confined to in-frame rearrangements and falls short of the full clone set. An unresolved V gene accounts for under half of the shortfall where checked; the remainder is of unknown origin. That table gives V, J and clone size, and the DNA gave D and trimming. Recorded for this sample are under 150,000 clones; roughly 79% of them occurred a single time. The ten largest account for less than 0.75% of the sample.

The cohort consisted of 650 to 850 healthy bone marrow donors. At the time of sampling, every cohort member was nominally healthy, though immune exposures that went unrecorded were likely present. The donor was CMV seronegative and was included in the group of several hundred seronegative cohort members. Each donor provided a peripheral blood sample, and peripheral blood mononuclear cells were used for TCR beta sequencing. Genomic DNA extraction from the blood cell samples was performed with the Qiagen DNeasy Blood Extraction Kit. Sequencing was done on a sample of PBMCs. The source of this sequence is a man aged 18 to 30 in good health and CMV-seronegative.

The CDR3 protein: CASSPPTGKSEKLFF. The nucleotide sequence is given as TGTGCCAGCTCACCCCCGACAGGGAAGAGTGAAAAACTGTTTTTT. Here the chain combines TRBV18 and TRBJ1-4; 7 middle bases align to TRBD1. Trimming takes 3 bases off V and 7 bases off J; junction bases not matched to a gene: 8. Including the terminal cysteine and phenylalanine, the CDR3 comprises 15 residues. Of all the DNA, just the CDR3 is kept, 45 bases in frame from base 1. Sequences KGHSH (CDR1) and LQKENI (CDR2) are obtained from the germline V gene.